This entry is about one T cell receptor beta chain. Antigen: not known. Primers included in the PCR were 60 Vbeta and 13 Jbeta primers. Data came from immunoSEQ multiplex PCR; TCRdb stores just in-frame clones and leaves some out. Among some 200,000 clones listed, approximately 82% were seen once. This specimen comes from a study of cytomegalovirus exposure and HLA in healthy donors. As for the study in general: Early released data comprised around 79 million unique TCRs from HLA-typed donors. Study outcomes and limitations: The HLA-A and HLA-B alleles of most subjects were reportedly predicted accurately from TCR beta sequences.

CDR1 is SGHNT, CDR2 YYREEE, per germline (reference sequence). J lost 6 bases, V lost 5 bases, and 8 bases had no gene match. The CDR3 length is 14 residues. The source is a man between 18 and 35 years old in good health and CMV-seronegative. The V and J genes are TRBV5-4 and TRBJ2-7, with 10 positions matching TRBD1. Sequencing input: PBMCs. For the CDR3, the DNA is TGTGCCAGCAGTCCTCGGACAGGGGGTATCGAGCAGTACTTC. Its translation: CASSPRTGGIEQYF.